A selection of T cell receptor beta chains follows, all from one sample in a study of cytomegalovirus exposure and HLA in healthy donors. Measured with immunoSEQ multiplex PCR; TCRdb has only the in-frame clones, and not every one. The sample lists 130,000 to 150,000 clones, nearly 80% occurring once. Sequencing was done on a sample of PBMCs. Receptors were obtained from a man in his forties in good health and CMV-seropositive. The CDR3 runs from the conserved cysteine through the conserved F or W. A D gene is named only where the DNA matches it firmly. The size field is filled for only some rows; it gives once, few, many or a size class.

>TRBJ1-5|.|TRBD1|TRBV7-8
CASSLISTGGSNQPQHF
TGTGCCAGCAGCTTGATCTCGACAGGGGGAAGCAATCAGCCCCAGCATTTT
>TRBJ2-1|.|.|TRBV7-9
CASSPEATYNEQFF
TGTGCCAGCAGCCCTGAGGCTACCTACAATGAGCAGTTCTTC
>TRBJ2-6|.|.|TRBV29-1
CSAEDSASGANVLTF
TGCAGCGCTGAAGACAGCGCCTCTGGGGCCAACGTCCTGACTTTC
>TRBJ1-2|.|.|TRBV25-1
CASAGLEMNHYGYTF
TGTGCCAGCGCGGGGCTTGAGATGAATCACTATGGCTACACCTTC
>TRBJ2-3|.|.|TRBV6-4
CASSTNPGGDTQYF
TGTGCCAGCAGCACCAATCCCGGCGGGGATACGCAGTATTTT
>TRBJ1-5|.|TRBD1|TRBV2
CASRGQVTPNQPQHF
TGTGCCAGCAGAGGACAGGTTACACCAAATCAGCCCCAGCATTTT
>TRBJ2-2|.|TRBD2|TRBV5-1
CASRQREVVGELFF
TGCGCCAGCAGACAGCGGGAGGTGGTCGGGGAGCTGTTTTTT
>TRBJ2-7|.|TRBD2|TRBV11-2
CASSLSGTSDYEQYF
TGTGCCAGCAGTCTGAGCGGGACTAGTGACTACGAGCAGTACTTC
>TRBJ2-3|.|.|TRBV6-6
CASSYQDTQYF
TGTGCCAGCAGTTACCAAGATACGCAGTATTTT
>TRBJ1-5|.|.|TRBV7-6
CASSLGENQPQHF
TGTGCCAGCAGCTTAGGAGAAAATCAGCCCCAGCATTTT
>TRBJ1-4|.|.|TRBV10-3
CAICKGESEKLFF
TGTGCCATCTGTAAGGGGGAGTCTGAAAAACTGTTTTTT
>TRBJ1-1|.|.|TRBV6-5
CASTQDKDYTEAFF
TGTGCCAGCACCCAGGACAAAGATTACACTGAAGCTTTCTTT
>TRBJ1-5|.|.|TRBV28
CASMVANQPQHF
TGTGCCAGCATGGTGGCCAATCAGCCCCAGCATTTT
>TRBJ2-1|.|.|TRBV25-1
CASSESMQRTYNEQFF
TGTGCCAGCAGTGAATCAATGCAGCGGACCTACAATGAGCAGTTCTTC
>TRBJ1-2|.|.|TRBV19
CATASRGANYGYTF
TGTGCCACGGCCTCCAGGGGAGCTAACTATGGCTACACCTTC
>TRBJ2-5|.|TRBD2|TRBV2
CASSEAYLASGRYF
TGTGCCAGCAGTGAAGCGTACCTAGCGAGCGGGAGATACTTC
>TRBJ2-1|.|TRBD2|TRBV15
CATSRDPGGSRNEQFF
TGTGCCACCAGCAGAGATCCAGGCGGGAGCCGCAATGAGCAGTTCTTC
>TRBJ2-3|few|TRBD2|TRBV18
CASLLAGPTDTQYF
TGTGCCAGCCTACTAGCGGGACCCACAGATACGCAGTATTTT
>TRBJ2-6|few|.|TRBV19
CASSIDGAGANVLTF
TGTGCCAGTAGTATTGACGGGGCTGGGGCCAACGTCCTGACTTTC
>TRBJ2-1|.|TRBD2|TRBV29-1
CSVGTSDGEQFF
TGCAGCGTCGGGACTAGCGACGGTGAGCAGTTCTTC
>TRBJ2-1|.|.|TRBV7-3
CASSLNPGVTYNEQFF
TGTGCCAGCAGCTTAAATCCGGGAGTGACCTACAATGAGCAGTTCTTC
>TRBJ2-7|.|.|TRBV19
CASSPSLGTPVYEQYF
TGTGCCAGTAGTCCCAGCCTCGGGACACCTGTCTACGAGCAGTACTTC
>TRBJ2-4|.|.|TRBV19
CASSNRPQTVNLAKNIQYF
TGTGCCAGTAGTAACCGCCCCCAGACAGTGAACCTAGCCAAAAACATTCAGTACTTC